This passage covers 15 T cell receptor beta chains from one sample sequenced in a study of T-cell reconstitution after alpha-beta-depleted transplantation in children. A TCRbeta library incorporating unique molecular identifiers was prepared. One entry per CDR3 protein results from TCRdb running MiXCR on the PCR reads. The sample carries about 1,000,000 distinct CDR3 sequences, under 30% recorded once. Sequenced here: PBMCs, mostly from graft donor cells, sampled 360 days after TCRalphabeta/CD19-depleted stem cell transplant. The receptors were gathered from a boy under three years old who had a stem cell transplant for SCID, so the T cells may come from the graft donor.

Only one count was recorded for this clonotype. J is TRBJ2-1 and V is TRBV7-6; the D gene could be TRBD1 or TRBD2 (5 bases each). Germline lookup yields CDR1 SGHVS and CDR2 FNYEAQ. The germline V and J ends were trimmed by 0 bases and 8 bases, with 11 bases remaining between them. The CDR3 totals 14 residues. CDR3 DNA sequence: TGTGCCAGCAGCTTAGCGGGGGTGAGCGATGAGCAGTTCTTC. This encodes CASSLAGVSDEQFF. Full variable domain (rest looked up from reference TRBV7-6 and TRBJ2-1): GAGVSQSPRYKVTKRGQDVALRCDPISGHVSLYWYRQALGQGPEFLTYFNYEAQQDKSGLPNDRFSAERPEGSISTLTIQRTEQRDSAMYRCASSLAGVSDEQFFGPGTRLTVL.

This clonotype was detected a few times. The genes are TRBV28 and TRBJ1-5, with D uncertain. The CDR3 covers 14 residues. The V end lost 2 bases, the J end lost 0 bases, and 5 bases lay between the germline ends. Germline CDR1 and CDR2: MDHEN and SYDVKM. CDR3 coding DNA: TGTGCCAGCAGTTTAGCGGTTAGCAATCAGCCCCAGCATTTT. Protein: CASSLAVSNQPQHF.

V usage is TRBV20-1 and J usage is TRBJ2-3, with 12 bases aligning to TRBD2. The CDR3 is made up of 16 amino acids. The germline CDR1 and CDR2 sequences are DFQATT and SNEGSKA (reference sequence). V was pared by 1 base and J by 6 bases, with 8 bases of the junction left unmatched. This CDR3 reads CSARAQGLAGWDTQYF. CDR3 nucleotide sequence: TGCAGTGCTAGAGCCCAAGGACTAGCGGGGTGGGATACGCAGTATTTT.

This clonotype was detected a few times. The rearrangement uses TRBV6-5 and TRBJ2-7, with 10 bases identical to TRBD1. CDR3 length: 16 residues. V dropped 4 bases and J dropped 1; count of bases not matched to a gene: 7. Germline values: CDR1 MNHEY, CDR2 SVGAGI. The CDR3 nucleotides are TGTGCCAGCAGTTCGGCCGGGACAGGGGCTTCCTACGAGCAGTACTTC. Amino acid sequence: CASSSAGTGASYEQYF.

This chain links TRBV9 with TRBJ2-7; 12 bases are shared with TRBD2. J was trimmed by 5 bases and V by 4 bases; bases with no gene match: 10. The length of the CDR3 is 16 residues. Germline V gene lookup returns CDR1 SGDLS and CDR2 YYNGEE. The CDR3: CASSPLGLAGSDEQYF. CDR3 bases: TGTGCCAGCAGCCCCCTAGGACTAGCGGGGAGCGACGAGCAGTACTTC.

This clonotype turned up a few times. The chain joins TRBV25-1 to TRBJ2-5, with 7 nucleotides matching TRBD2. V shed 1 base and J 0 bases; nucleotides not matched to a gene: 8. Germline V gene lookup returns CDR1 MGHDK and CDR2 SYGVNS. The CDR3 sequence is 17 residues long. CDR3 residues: CASSEWGSGENQETQYF. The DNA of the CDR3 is TGTGCCAGCAGTGAATGGGGGAGCGGGGAGAACCAAGAGACCCAGTACTTC.

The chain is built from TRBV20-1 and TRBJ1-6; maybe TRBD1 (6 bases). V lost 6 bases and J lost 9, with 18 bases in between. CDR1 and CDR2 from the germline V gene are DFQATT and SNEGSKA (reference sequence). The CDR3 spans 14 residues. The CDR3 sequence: CSAEDRQIGSPLHF. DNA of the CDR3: TGCAGTGCCGAGGACAGACAGATCGGTTCACCCCTCCACTTT.

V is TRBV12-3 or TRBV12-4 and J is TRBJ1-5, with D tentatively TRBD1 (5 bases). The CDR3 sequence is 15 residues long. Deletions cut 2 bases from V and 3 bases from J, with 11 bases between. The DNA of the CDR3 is TGTGCCAGCAGTTTAAAGGGGCAGATCAATCAGCCCCAGCATTTT. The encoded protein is CASSLKGQINQPQHF.

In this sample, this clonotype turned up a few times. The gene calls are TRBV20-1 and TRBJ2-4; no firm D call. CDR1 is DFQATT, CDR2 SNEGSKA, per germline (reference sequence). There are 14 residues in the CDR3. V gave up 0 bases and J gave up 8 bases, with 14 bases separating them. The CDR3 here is CSARDFHKRDIQYF. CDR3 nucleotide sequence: TGCAGTGCTAGAGATTTTCATAAACGGGACATTCAGTACTTC.

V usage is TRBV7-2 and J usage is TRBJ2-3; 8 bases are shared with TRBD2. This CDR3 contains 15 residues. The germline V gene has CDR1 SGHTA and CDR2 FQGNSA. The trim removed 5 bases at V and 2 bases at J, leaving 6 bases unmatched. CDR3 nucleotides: TGTGCCAGCAGCACAGCGGGGGAGACCACAGATACGCAGTATTTT. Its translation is CASSTAGETTDTQYF. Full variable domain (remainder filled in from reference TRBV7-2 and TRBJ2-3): GAGVSQSPSNKVTEKGKDVELRCDPISGHTALYWYRQSLGQGLEFLIYFQGNSAPDKSGLPSDRFSAERTGGSVSTLTIQRTQQEDSAVYLCASSTAGETTDTQYFGPGTRLTVL.

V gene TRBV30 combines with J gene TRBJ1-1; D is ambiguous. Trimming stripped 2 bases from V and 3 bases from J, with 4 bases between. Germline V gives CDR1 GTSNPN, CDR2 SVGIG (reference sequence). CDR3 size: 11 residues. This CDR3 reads CAWSPYTEAFF. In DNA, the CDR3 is TGTGCCTGGAGTCCCTACACTGAAGCTTTCTTT.

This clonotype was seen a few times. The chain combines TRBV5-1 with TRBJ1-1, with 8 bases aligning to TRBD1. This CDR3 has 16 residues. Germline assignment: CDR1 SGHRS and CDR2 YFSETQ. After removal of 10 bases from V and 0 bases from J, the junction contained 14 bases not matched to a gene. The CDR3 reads CASKRGQDALNTEAFF. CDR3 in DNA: TGCGCCTCTAAAAGGGGACAGGACGCTTTGAACACTGAAGCTTTCTTT. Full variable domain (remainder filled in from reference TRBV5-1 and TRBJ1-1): KAGVTQTPRYLIKTRGQQVTLSCSPISGHRSVSWYQQTPGQGLQFLFEYFSETQRNKGNFPGRFSGRQFSNSRSEMNVSTLELGDSALYLCASKRGQDALNTEAFFGQGTRLTVV.

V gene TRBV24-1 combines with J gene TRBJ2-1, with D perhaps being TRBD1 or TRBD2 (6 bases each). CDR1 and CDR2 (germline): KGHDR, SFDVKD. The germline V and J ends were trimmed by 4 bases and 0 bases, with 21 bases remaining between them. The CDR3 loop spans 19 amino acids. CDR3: CATSDTGVKGGSSYNEQFF. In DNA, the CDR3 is TGTGCCACCAGTGACACGGGAGTTAAAGGGGGTAGCTCCTACAATGAGCAGTTCTTC.

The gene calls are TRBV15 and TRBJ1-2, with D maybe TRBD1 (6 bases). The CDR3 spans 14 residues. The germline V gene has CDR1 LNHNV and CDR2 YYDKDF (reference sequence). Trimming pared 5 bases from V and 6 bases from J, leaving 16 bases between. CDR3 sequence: CATSEEDREDGYTF. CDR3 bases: TGTGCCACCAGCGAAGAGGACAGAGAAGATGGCTACACCTTC.

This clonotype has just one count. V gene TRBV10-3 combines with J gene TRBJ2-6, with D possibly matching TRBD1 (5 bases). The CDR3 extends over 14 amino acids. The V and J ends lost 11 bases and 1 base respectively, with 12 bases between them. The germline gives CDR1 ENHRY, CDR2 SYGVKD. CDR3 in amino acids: CASCNRSGANVLTF. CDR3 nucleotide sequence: TGTGCCTCCTGCAACAGGTCTGGGGCCAACGTCCTGACTTTC.